This T cell receptor beta chain was sequenced in a study of human thymus T cells. General study findings and limits: Highly overlapping thymic repertoires among unrelated individuals were reported in related research.

Sequencing was performed with immunoSEQ multiplex PCR; in TCRdb, only in-frame clones are kept and a portion is missing. This sample yields about 78,000 clones, of which nearly 98% are seen a single time; under 0.035% belongs to the top ten. Thymus was obtained from resections taken during corrective heart surgery. Donation came from healthy Finnish infants having corrective surgery for congenital heart defects. Concerning this clone: The target antigen is unknown.

Germline-derived CDR1 and CDR2 are ENHRY and SYGVKD. This CDR3 comprises 15 residues. Trimming shortened V by 7 bases and J by 0 bases, and 14 bases separated the two germline ends. This clonotype was sampled from a boy in the first two years of life with a congenital heart defect but otherwise immunologically healthy. What was sequenced was thymus tissue. The chain joins TRBV10-3 to TRBJ2-3; no clear D gene. CDR3 coding DNA: TGTGCCATCAAAGCGAGAAGGGCTAGCACAGATACGCAGTATTTT. Its translation is CAIKARRASTDTQYF.